This T cell receptor beta chain was identified in a study of blood T cell repertoires in COVID-19 (TCRdb year 2020). As for the study more broadly: The collaborator samples originated in the United States, Italy and Spain and spanned the acute and convalescent phases of COVID-19. The prospective study material was composed of cDNA or gDNA derived from T cells, B-cell-depleted T cells, or PBMCs. Subjects who had been exposed to COVID-19, were actively infected with it, or had recovered from it provided the deeply sampled blood TCRbeta repertoires that made up the dataset. The repertoires were made available in a free public database intended to serve as a resource for research on the immune response to SARS-CoV-2. The samples were drawn from the first 160 participants of the ongoing ImmuneRACE study and from 1,254 subjects provided by 6 global collaborators. Sample metadata almost always included a de-identified subject ID, COVID-19 status, age in years and sex. HLA class I and class II types, where available, came from metadata supplied by the sample provider rather than from assay-based typing.

The immunoSEQ Assay, a bias-controlled multiplex PCR, was used to amplify TCRbeta CDR3 regions from genomic DNA. Regarding the original processing steps: The number of nucleated cells in each sample was estimated from the amplification of reference gene primers within the assay. To quantify the absolute abundance of each unique TCRbeta CDR3 rearrangement, sequence reads were collapsed and filtered. For each sample, productive Simpson clonality was calculated by taking the square root of Simpson's diversity index across productive rearrangements. This immuneACCESS table, as held by TCRdb, lists in-frame sequences with V and J called but not all clones. Of the missing ones, under half trace to an unresolved V gene in checked studies; the others have no known cause. The DNA was the basis for D and trimming; V, J and clone size are from that table. The sample records 80,000 or so clones, about 92% of which are singletons. The ten largest make up roughly 2.3% of the sample.

Whole blood was collected in K2EDTA tubes by collaborating institutions according to the institutions' own protocols. For TCRbeta analysis, collaborators shipped samples in one of three forms: frozen whole blood, isolated PBMCs, or DNA extracted from either of those sample types. Comments on this clone: Its antigen has not been determined. Qualities for individual bases were not recorded, and no much larger clone is one base off.

Overall study results and their limits: The quantity of clinical and demographic metadata differed by source and by participant and was supplied without curation.

Taken from the germline V gene (reference sequence), the CDR1 and CDR2 loops are MNHNY and SVGAGI. From V the trimming removes 6 bases and from J it removes 2 bases, while the gene matches leave 7 bases of the junction unaccounted for. The CDR3 spans 15 residues, from the cysteine through the phenylalanine. Only the CDR3 portion is preserved as DNA: 45 bases, with reading frame beginning at the first base. Sequenced material: peripheral blood. The chain was built from TRBV6-6 and TRBJ1-5; the junction holds 7 bases that match TRBD1. The sequence was collected from a man between 50 and 59 years old with acute or convalescent COVID-19. The sequenced DNA is TGTGCCAGCAGGGAGACAGGGTATGGCAATCAGCCCCAGCATTTT. The resulting protein is CASRETGYGNQPQHF.